These T cell receptor beta chains were read from a single sample in a study of T cell responses to AZD1222 COVID-19 vaccine. Profiling relied on immunoSEQ multiplex PCR, and the TCRdb table lists in-frame clones only, not all of them. The sample consists of roughly 180,000 clones, about nine tenths of them appearing once. Material: peripheral blood, obtained on day 0 of MenACWY control vaccination. These receptors originate from an adult in good health. CDR3s include the opening cysteine and the closing phenylalanine or tryptophan. Fields, in order: D gene, J gene, clone size, V gene, CDR3 protein, CDR3 DNA. A D gene is named only where the DNA matches it firmly. Size values are once, few and many counts, or a class for expanded clones, and some rows have none.

-	TRBJ2-2	-	TRBV5-1	CASSLTGTANTGELFF	TGCGCCAGCAGCCTTACCGGGACGGCTAACACCGGGGAGCTGTTTTTT
-	TRBJ1-4	-	TRBV9	CASSVDLGLLGEKLFF	TGTGCCAGCAGCGTAGACTTGGGTCTGTTAGGCGAAAAACTGTTTTTT
TRBD1	TRBJ2-3	once	TRBV29-1	CSVAPGQATDTQYF	TGCAGCGTTGCCCCGGGACAGGCCACAGATACGCAGTATTTT
-	TRBJ1-2	-	TRBV7-9	CASSLAGQASNHGYTF	TGTGCCAGCAGCTTAGCAGGGCAGGCTAGCAACCATGGCTACACCTTC
-	TRBJ2-7	-	TRBV10-1	CAQAGRRAYEQYF	TGCGCTCAAGCGGGCAGGAGGGCCTACGAGCAGTACTTC
-	TRBJ2-7	few	TRBV2	CASRFGRDTSYEQYF	TGTGCCAGCAGGTTCGGGCGGGATACATCCTACGAGCAGTACTTC
TRBD1	TRBJ1-2	-	TRBV30	CAWRETTGGNYGYTF	TGTGCCTGGAGAGAAACGACAGGGGGAAACTATGGCTACACCTTC
TRBD1	TRBJ1-1	few	TRBV5-6	CASSFRQGEAFF	TGTGCCAGCAGCTTCCGACAGGGTGAAGCTTTCTTT
-	TRBJ1-1	-	TRBV5-1	CASKEGRNTEAFF	TGCGCCAGCAAAGAGGGGCGAAACACTGAAGCTTTCTTT
-	TRBJ1-2	once	TRBV6-5	CASRLDRGYLGGYTF	TGTGCCAGCAGGCTTGACCGGGGCTATTTGGGTGGCTACACCTTC
TRBD1	TRBJ1-4	-	TRBV6-5	CASSYSGTGNEKLFF	TGTGCCAGCAGTTACTCGGGGACAGGGAATGAAAAACTGTTTTTT
-	TRBJ1-1	once	TRBV28	CASSLSGGVDTEAFF	TGTGCCAGCAGTTTATCGGGGGGCGTCGACACTGAAGCTTTCTTT
-	TRBJ2-1	-	TRBV5-1	CASRGDPNEQFF	TGCGCCAGCAGGGGCGACCCCAATGAGCAGTTCTTC
-	TRBJ1-1	few	TRBV20-1	CSASKGKTEAFF	TGCAGTGCTAGTAAGGGCAAGACTGAAGCTTTCTTT
TRBD2	TRBJ2-5	-	TRBV6-1	CASSDPGGAGGETQYF	TGTGCCAGCAGTGACCCGGGGGGGGCTGGGGGCGAGACCCAGTACTTC
-	TRBJ2-2	-	TRBV7-9	CASTDFGPNTGELFF	TGTGCCAGCACCGACTTCGGGCCAAACACCGGGGAGCTGTTTTTT
-	TRBJ2-5	-	TRBV2	CASSGGPVAQYF	TGTGCCAGCAGTGGGGGTCCTGTGGCCCAGTACTTC
-	TRBJ1-2	-	TRBV7-8	CASSPYQTLYGYTF	TGTGCCAGCAGCCCGTACCAGACCCTCTATGGCTACACCTTC